This TCR beta chain was found in a study of T cells after yellow fever vaccination. Trimming took off 3 bases at V and 3 bases at J, with 15 bases between the two ends. Germline V gene sequence: CDR1 SGHNT, CDR2 YYREEE (reference sequence). This CDR3 region has 16 residues. Researchers made TCR cDNA using 5'RACE template switching, and this step added a universal primer site and UMIs. Via MiXCR, TCRdb re-called the 5' RACE reads, giving one row per CDR3 protein. In the table there are around 340,000 distinct CDR3 sequences, over 8% of which are singletons. Sequencing used PBMCs, obtained on the day of the first yellow fever vaccination. The receptor's source is a man aged 18 to 30 who received the YFV17D yellow fever vaccine. The chain links TRBV5-4 to TRBJ2-2; no clear D. The CDR3 DNA is TGTGCCAGCAGCTACGACACCTGGATAGACACCGGGGAGCTGTTTTTT. This sequence encodes CASSYDTWIDTGELFF.